The 5 T cell receptor beta chains presented below share a single source sample, sequenced in a study of T cells in Graves' hyperthyroidism and ophthalmopathy. TCR beta CDR3 region amplification was performed from RNA transcripts. HTBI primers were the set used in a first-round RT-PCR of the TCR CDR3. TCRdb called the multiplex PCR reads again in MiXCR, with one record for every CDR3 protein. The sample lists about 380,000 distinct CDR3 sequences; 14% were seen once. The sequenced material came from blood. Receptor source: a woman in her sixties with Graves' hyperthyroidism.

The chain links TRBV19 to TRBJ1-4; 9 bases match TRBD1. Germline CDR1 reads LNHDA; CDR2 reads SQIVND (reference sequence). This CDR3 spans 13 amino acids. V lost 8 bases and J lost 6; bases outside the gene matches: 4. CDR3 nucleotides: TGTGCCAGTGGAAACAGGGGGCATGAAAAACTGTTTTTT. As protein: CASGNRGHEKLFF.

About this clonotype itself: A read error may be the cause here, since a much bigger clone is one base away. This chain links TRBV24-1 with TRBJ2-1; D may correspond to TRBD1 or TRBD2 (5 bases each). The V end was cut by 7 bases, the J end by 7 bases, with 16 bases between. The CDR3 length is 14 residues. The V gene's germline CDR1 is KGHDR and CDR2 SFDVKD. The CDR3 nucleotides are TGTGCCACCAGCCGGGGCAGGGTCTTAAATGAGCAGTTCTTC. Its protein product is CATSRGRVLNEQFF.

This chain connects TRBV28 to TRBJ2-3; 10 bases are shared with TRBD2. Germline loops: CDR1 MDHEN, CDR2 SYDVKM. V lost 4 bases, J lost 3 bases, and 10 bases stayed unmatched. CDR3 length: 17 residues. The CDR3 DNA reads TGTGCCAGCAGTTCCCCGCGGGGAGCGGGAGGGACAGATACGCAGTATTTT. Encoded protein: CASSSPRGAGGTDTQYF.

This clonotype has ten or more counts. The CDR3 is CSAGTTSGRGSEQYF. Here the CDR3 DNA reads TGCAGTGCTGGGACGACTAGCGGGAGGGGATCCGAGCAGTACTTC. The chain recombines TRBV20-1 with TRBJ2-7; TRBD2 aligns across 14 bases. With V trimmed by 5 bases and J by 6 bases, 9 bases remained unmatched. The CDR3 length is 15 residues. Germline V gives CDR1 DFQATT, CDR2 SNEGSKA (reference sequence).

The chain combines TRBV7-6 with TRBJ2-3, with 10 positions matching TRBD1. V was pared by 4 bases and J by 5 bases, with 3 bases of the junction left unmatched. Looked up from germline, CDR1 is SGHVS and CDR2 is FNYEAQ. CDR3 size: 14 residues. CDR3 bases: TGTGCCAGCAGCTGGACAGGGGGGGAAGATACGCAGTATTTT. This translates into CASSWTGGEDTQYF.